These 13 T cell receptor beta chains originate from one sample sequenced in a study of T cells after yellow fever vaccination. A single record per CDR3 protein comes from TCRdb applying MiXCR to the 5' RACE reads. Of 200,000 to 300,000 distinct CDR3 sequences in the sample, under 15% were seen once. The material was CD4+ T cells sorted from PBMCs, obtained 45 days after the yellow fever booster vaccination. These receptor sequences come from a man aged 30-40 years who received the YFV17D yellow fever vaccine.

This rearrangement joins TRBV9 to TRBJ2-5, with a possible D match to TRBD2 (5 bases). CDR1 is SGDLS and CDR2 is YYNGEE in the germline V gene. V lost 0 bases and J lost 0, with 6 bases in between. The CDR3 is 14 residues long. The CDR3 sequence is CASSVATNQETQYF. The DNA of the CDR3 is TGTGCCAGCAGCGTAGCGACTAACCAAGAGACCCAGTACTTC.

This clonotype was picked up a small number of times. V is TRBV20-1 and J is TRBJ2-1, with 7 bases aligning to TRBD1. The V and J ends lost 3 bases and 0 bases, in that order; junction bases with no gene match: 8. The germline V gene encodes CDR1 DFQATT and CDR2 SNEGSKA (reference sequence). This CDR3 has 16 amino acids. For the CDR3, the DNA is TGCAGTGCTAGTAGGGGGCCTCAGAGCTCCTACAATGAGCAGTTCTTC. Amino acids: CSASRGPQSSYNEQFF.

This clonotype has just a few counts. The V gene is TRBV7-2, the J gene TRBJ1-2; TRBD1 is a possible D gene (5 bases). This CDR3 spans 15 amino acids. Germline loops: CDR1 SGHTA, CDR2 FQGNSA. Trimming shortened V by 5 bases and J by 4 bases, and 17 bases separated the two germline ends. CDR3 region: CASSTGTSYFYGYTF. The CDR3 DNA reads as TGTGCCAGCAGCACGGGGACCTCTTACTTCTATGGCTACACCTTC.

This sequence joins TRBV4-1 and TRBJ2-1, with D possibly matching TRBD2 (6 bases). The CDR3 contains 15 residues. V lost 8 bases, J lost 7 bases, and 21 bases lay in between. The germline CDR1 and CDR2 sequences are MGHRA and YSYEKL. The CDR3 reads CASGRGIHPGNEQFF. For the CDR3, the DNA is TGCGCCAGCGGTCGGGGGATCCACCCGGGTAATGAGCAGTTCTTC.

This clonotype was found many times. This chain uses TRBV5-1 with TRBJ1-2, with D possibly matching TRBD1 (6 bases). This CDR3 is built from 13 residues. The germline V and J ends were trimmed by 3 bases and 1 base, with 7 bases remaining between them. Per the germline V gene, CDR1 is SGHRS and CDR2 is YFSETQ. CDR3 in amino acids: CASSSDSNYGYTF. Written as DNA, the CDR3 is TGCGCCAGCAGCTCGGACAGTAACTATGGCTACACCTTC.

With regard to this clonotype: One end of the junction fails to match germline, which may point to a read error. The chain uses TRBV5-1 and TRBJ2-1; D remains unclear. CDR3 length equals 12 residues. Germline V CDR1 and CDR2: SGHRS, YFSETQ. CDR3 bases: TGCGCCAGCAGCTTGTATCCCGCTGCTCCTGTCTTC. It is translated as CASSLYPAAPVF. The variable domain in full, completed from reference TRBV5-1 and TRBJ2-1, reads KAGVTQTPRYLIKTRGQQVTLSCSPISGHRSVSWYQQTPGQGLQFLFEYFSETQRNKGNFPGRFSGRQFSNSRSEMNVSTLELGDSALYLCASSLYPAAPVFGPGTRLTVL.

In this sample, this clonotype turned up a few times. The chain combines TRBV6-5 with TRBJ2-7; D not resolved. Per the germline V gene, CDR1 is MNHEY and CDR2 is SVGAGI. V lost 0 bases, J lost 4 bases, and 19 bases lay in between. The CDR3 covers 17 residues. The CDR3 region has the DNA TGTGCCAGCAGTTACTCGACACAAAGCGTAAAGCTTTACGAGCAGTACTTC. This encodes CASSYSTQSVKLYEQYF.

In its sample, this clonotype was seen a few times. V and J are TRBV6-2 or TRBV6-3 and TRBJ1-1; D remains ambiguous. The V gene lost 0 bases and the J gene lost 2 bases, with 7 bases spanning the gap. CDR1 and CDR2 (germline): MNHEY, SVGEGT. The CDR3 extends over 14 amino acids. This CDR3 is CASSYSGVNTEAFF. CDR3 nucleotide sequence: TGTGCCAGCAGTTACTCTGGGGTCAACACTGAAGCTTTCTTT.

In its sample, this clonotype was seen many times. CDR3 region: CAISDGTANQPQHF. CDR3 sequence (DNA): TGTGCCATCAGTGATGGGACAGCTAATCAGCCCCAGCATTTT. The genes are TRBV10-3 and TRBJ1-5; 7 nucleotides match TRBD1. Germline V gene data show CDR1 as ENHRY and CDR2 as SYGVKD. The CDR3 length is 14 residues. The V and J ends lost 3 bases and 4 bases, in that order; junction bases with no gene match: 3.

This clonotype came up many times. This sequence joins TRBV10-3 and TRBJ2-3; 7 bases agree with TRBD1. V dropped 6 bases and J dropped 1; count of bases not matched to a gene: 4. The CDR3 contains 14 residues. The germline V gene has CDR1 ENHRY and CDR2 SYGVKD. The CDR3 reads CAISPGTGTDTQYF. CDR3 DNA: TGTGCCATCAGCCCCGGGACAGGCACAGATACGCAGTATTTT.

The gene calls are TRBV7-2 and TRBJ2-1; D ambiguous. V lost 1 base, J lost 6 bases, and 10 bases lay in between. This CDR3 is built from 14 residues. The germline gives CDR1 SGHTA, CDR2 FQGNSA. CDR3 bases: TGTGCCAGCAGCTTAGGCAAAGCGCGCAATGAGCAGTTCTTC. Protein sequence: CASSLGKARNEQFF.

This clonotype appeared a few times. This chain connects TRBV25-1 to TRBJ2-7, with 8 bases identical to TRBD2. The CDR3 extends over 15 amino acids. Trimming took 6 bases from V and 4 from J; bases not matched to a gene: 11. Germline loops: CDR1 MGHDK, CDR2 SYGVNS. The CDR3 DNA follows: TGTGCCAGCAGCCCCCCGGGACTAGATTTTTACGAGCAGTACTTC. This codes for CASSPPGLDFYEQYF.

This clonotype was recorded a few times. The V and J genes are TRBV29-1 and TRBJ2-7; tentatively, D is TRBD1 or TRBD2 (5 bases each). V gave up 0 bases and J gave up 3 bases, with 15 bases separating them. Germline-derived CDR1 and CDR2 are SQVTM and ANQGSEA. The CDR3 totals 15 residues. The CDR3 reads CSVEDRERDLYEQYF. Written as DNA, the CDR3 is TGCAGCGTTGAAGACAGGGAGCGAGACCTCTACGAGCAGTACTTC.